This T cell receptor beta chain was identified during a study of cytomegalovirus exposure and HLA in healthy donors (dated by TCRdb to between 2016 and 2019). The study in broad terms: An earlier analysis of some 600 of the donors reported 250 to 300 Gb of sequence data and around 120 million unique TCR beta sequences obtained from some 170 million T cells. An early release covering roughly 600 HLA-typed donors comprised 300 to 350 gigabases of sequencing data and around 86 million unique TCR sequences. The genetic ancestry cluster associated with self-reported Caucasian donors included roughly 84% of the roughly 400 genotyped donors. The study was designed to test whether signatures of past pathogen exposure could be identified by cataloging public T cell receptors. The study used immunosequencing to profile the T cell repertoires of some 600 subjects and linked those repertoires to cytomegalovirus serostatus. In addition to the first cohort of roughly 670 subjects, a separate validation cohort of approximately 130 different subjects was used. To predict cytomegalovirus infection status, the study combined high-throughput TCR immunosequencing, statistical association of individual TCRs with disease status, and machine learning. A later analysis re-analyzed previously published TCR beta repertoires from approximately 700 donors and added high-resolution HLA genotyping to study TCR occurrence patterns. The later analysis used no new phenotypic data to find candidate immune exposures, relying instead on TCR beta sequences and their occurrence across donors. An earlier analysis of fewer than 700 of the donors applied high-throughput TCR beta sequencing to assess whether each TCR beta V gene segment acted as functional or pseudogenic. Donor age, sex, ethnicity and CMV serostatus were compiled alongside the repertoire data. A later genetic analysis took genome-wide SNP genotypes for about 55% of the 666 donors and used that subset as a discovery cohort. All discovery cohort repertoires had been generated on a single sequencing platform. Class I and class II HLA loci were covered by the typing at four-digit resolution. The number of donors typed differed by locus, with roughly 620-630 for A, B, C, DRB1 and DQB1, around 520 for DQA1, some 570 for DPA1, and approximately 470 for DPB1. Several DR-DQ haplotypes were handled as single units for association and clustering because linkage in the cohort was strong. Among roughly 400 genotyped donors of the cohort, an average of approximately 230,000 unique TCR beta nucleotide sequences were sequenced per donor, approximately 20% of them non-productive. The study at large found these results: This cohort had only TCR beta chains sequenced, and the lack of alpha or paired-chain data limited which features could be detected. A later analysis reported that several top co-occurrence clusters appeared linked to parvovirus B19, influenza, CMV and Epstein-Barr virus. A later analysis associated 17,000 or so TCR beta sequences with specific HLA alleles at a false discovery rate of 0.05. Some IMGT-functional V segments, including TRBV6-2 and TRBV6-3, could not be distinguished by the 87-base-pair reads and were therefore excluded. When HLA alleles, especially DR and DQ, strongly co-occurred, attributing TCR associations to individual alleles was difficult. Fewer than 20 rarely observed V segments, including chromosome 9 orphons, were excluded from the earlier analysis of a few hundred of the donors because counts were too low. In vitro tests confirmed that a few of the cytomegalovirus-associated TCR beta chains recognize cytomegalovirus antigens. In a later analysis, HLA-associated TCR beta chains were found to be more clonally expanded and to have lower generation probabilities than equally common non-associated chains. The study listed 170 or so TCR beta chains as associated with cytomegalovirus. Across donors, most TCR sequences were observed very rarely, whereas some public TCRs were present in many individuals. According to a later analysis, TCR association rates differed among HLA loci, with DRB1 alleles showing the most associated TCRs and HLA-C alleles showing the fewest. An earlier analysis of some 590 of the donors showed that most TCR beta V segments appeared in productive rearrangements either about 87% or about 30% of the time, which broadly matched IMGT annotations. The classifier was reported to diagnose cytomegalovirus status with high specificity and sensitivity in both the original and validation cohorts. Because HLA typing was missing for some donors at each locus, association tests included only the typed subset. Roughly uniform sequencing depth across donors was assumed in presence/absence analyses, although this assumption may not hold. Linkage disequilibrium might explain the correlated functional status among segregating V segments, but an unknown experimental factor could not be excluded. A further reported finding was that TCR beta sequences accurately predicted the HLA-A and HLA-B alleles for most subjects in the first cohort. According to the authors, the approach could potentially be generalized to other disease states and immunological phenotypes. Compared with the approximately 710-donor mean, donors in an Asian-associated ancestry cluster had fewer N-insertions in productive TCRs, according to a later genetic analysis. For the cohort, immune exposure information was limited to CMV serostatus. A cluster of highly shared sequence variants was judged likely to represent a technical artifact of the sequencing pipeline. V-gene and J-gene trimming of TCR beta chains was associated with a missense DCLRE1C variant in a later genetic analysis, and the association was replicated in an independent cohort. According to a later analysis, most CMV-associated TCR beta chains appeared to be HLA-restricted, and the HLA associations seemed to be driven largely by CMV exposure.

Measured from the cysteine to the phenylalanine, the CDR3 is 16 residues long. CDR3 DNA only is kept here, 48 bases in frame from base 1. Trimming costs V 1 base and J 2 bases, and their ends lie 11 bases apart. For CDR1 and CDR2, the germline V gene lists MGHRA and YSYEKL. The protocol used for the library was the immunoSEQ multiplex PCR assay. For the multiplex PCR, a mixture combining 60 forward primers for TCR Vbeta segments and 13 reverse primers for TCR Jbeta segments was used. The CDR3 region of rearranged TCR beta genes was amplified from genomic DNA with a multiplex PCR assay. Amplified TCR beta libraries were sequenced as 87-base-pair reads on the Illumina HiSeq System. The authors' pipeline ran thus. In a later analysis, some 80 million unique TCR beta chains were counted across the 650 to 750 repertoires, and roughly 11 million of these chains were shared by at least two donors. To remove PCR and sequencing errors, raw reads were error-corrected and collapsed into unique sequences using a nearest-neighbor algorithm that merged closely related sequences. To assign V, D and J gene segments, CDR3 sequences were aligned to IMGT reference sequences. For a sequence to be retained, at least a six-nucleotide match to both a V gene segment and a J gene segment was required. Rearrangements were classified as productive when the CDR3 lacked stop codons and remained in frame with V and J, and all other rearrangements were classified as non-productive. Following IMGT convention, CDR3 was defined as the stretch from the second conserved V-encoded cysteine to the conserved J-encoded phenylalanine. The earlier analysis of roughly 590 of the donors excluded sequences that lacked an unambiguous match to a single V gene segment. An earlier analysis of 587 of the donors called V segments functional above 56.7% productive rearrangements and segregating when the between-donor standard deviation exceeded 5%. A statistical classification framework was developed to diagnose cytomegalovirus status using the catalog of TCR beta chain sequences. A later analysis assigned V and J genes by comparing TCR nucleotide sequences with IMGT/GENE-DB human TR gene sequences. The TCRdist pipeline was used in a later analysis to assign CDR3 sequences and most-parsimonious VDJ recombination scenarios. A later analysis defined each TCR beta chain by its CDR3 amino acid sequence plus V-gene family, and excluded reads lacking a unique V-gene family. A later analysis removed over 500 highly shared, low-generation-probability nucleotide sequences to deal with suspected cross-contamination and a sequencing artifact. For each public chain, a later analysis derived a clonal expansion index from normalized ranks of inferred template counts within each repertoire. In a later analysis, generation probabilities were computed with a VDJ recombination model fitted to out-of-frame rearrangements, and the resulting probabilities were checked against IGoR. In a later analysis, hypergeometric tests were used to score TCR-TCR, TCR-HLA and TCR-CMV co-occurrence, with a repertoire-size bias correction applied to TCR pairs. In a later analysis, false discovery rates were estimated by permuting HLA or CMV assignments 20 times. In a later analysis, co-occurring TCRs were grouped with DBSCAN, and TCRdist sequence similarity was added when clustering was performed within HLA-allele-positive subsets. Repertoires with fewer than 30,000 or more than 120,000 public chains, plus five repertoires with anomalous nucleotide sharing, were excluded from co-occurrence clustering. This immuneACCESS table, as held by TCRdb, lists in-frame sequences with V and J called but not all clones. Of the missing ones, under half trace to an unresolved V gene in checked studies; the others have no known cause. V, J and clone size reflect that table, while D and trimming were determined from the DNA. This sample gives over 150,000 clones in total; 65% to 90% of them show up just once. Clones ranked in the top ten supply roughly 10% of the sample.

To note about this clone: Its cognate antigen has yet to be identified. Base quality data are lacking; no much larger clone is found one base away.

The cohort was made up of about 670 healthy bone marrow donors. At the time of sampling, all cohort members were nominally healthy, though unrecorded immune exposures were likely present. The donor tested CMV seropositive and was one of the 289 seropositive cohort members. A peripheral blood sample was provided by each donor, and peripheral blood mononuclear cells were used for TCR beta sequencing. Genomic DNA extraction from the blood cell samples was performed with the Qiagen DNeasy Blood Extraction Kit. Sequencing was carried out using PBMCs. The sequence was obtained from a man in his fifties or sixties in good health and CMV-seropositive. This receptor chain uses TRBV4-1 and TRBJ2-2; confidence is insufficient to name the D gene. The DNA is TGCGCCAGCAGCCAAGGAACAAGACTCAACACCGGGGAGCTGTTTTTT. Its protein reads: CASSQGTRLNTGELFF.